The clone carrying this T cell receptor beta chain has more than one count but fewer than ten. The data belong to a study of cytomegalovirus exposure and HLA in healthy donors. The PCR employed 60 Vbeta primers together with 13 Jbeta primers. TCRdb keeps only in-frame clones here, not all; method: immunoSEQ multiplex PCR. The sample includes 90,000 to 120,000 clones, about a tenth of them seen just once. The CDR3 has 15 residues. The ends were cut back, 5 bases at V and 0 bases at J, with 12 bases in the middle. Per the germline V gene, CDR1 is MGHDK and CDR2 is SYGVNS. The chain employs TRBV25-1 and TRBJ2-3; TRBD1 is a possible D gene (5 bases). The source is a middle-aged man in good health and CMV-seropositive. The sequencing input was PBMCs. Written as DNA, the CDR3 is TGTGCCAGCAGTTCTAAGGGGATTAGCACAGATACGCAGTATTTT. It translates to CASSSKGISTDTQYF.